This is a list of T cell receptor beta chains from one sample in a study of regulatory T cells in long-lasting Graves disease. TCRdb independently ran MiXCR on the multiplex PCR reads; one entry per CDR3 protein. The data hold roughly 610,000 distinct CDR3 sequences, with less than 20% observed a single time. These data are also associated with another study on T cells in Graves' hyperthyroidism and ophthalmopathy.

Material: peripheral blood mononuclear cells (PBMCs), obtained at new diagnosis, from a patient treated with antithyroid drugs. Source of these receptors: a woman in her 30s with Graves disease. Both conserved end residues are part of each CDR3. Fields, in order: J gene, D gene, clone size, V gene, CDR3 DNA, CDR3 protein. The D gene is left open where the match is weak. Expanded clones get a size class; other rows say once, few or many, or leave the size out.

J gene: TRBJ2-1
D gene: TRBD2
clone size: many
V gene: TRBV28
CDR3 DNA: TGTGCCAGCAGTCTCCGGGGGGGGGATGAGCAGTTCTTC
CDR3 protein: CASSLRGGDEQFF

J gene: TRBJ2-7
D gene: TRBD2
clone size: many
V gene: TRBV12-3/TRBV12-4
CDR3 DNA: TGTGCCAGCTCCCGCGGGGGAAGCTCCTACGAGCAGTACTTC
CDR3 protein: CASSRGGSSYEQYF

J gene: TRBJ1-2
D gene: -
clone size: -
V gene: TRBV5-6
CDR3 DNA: TGTGCCAGCAGCTCGTGGAGCGGCTATGGCTACACCTTC
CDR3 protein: CASSSWSGYGYTF

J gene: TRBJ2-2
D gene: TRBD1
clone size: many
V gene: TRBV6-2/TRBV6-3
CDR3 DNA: TGTGCCAGCAGTTGGGGACAGGCGAACACCGGGGAGCTGTTTTTT
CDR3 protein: CASSWGQANTGELFF

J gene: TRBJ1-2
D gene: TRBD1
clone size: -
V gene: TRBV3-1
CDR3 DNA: TGTGCCAGCAGCCGAGCACGCCGGGACAGGGTGAGTGGCTACACCTTC
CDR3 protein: CASSRARRDRVSGYTF

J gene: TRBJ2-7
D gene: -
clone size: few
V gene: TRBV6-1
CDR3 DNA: TGTGCCAGCAAGGGAAACGGGTACGAGCAGTACTTC
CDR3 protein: CASKGNGYEQYF

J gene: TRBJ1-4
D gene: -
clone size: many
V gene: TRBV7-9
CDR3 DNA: TGTGCCAGCACCCGACAGGAGATAAATGAAAAACTGTTTTTT
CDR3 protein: CASTRQEINEKLFF

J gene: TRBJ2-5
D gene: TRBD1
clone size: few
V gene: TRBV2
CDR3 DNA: TGTGCCAACGACAGGGGAGAGACCCAGTACTTC
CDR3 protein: CANDRGETQYF

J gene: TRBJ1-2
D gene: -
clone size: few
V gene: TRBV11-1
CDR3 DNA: TGTGCCAGCAGCTTAGTGGGGCATCCTAACACTAACTATGGCTACACCTTC
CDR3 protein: CASSLVGHPNTNYGYTF

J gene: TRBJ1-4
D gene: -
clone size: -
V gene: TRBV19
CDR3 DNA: TGTGCCAGTAGTCGTGAGGGCAGAATCAACGAAAAACTGTTTTTT
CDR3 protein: CASSREGRINEKLFF

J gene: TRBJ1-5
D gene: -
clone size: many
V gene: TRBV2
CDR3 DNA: TGTGCCAGCAGACCATGGGGGCACGGAGCGTTAAACTCCAATCAGCCCCAGCATTTT
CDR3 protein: CASRPWGHGALNSNQPQHF

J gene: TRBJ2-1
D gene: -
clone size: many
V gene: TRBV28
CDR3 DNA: TGTGCCAGCAGTTTTTTCAATACAGGCTACAATGAGCAGTTCTTC
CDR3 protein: CASSFFNTGYNEQFF

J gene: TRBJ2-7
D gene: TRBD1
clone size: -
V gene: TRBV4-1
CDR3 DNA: TGCGCCAGCAGCCCATACTTAGGACAGGGGGTAGGCGAGCAGTACTTC
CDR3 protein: CASSPYLGQGVGEQYF

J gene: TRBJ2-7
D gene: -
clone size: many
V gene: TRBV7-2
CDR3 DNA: TGTGCCAGCAGCCCCGGTCGTTACAGCTCCTACGAGCAGTACTTC
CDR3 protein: CASSPGRYSSYEQYF

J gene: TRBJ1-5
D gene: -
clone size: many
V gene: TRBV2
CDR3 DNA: TGTGCCAGCAGTGAGGGGCCCAATCAGCCCCAGCATTTT
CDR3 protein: CASSEGPNQPQHF